These 32 T cell receptor beta chains were all obtained from the same sample, sequenced in a study of T-cell memory formation after mild COVID-19. TCRdb re-analysed the 5' RACE reads in MiXCR, keeping a single row per CDR3 protein. Of about 350,000 distinct CDR3 sequences detected, about 15% appear once; the ten largest clones hold 20% to 25%. Sequenced input: PBMCs or a T cell subset sorted from them (not recorded which). These receptors all come from a man between 18 and 29 years old who had mild COVID-19 (a few samples of this study predate the infection). Cell type and time point are not known.

In this sample, this clonotype turned up a few times. CDR3 bases: TGTGCCAGCAGCCGAACTGAACCGAACAGGGGCGCTGAAGCTTTCTTT. This codes for CASSRTEPNRGAEAFF. The chain joins TRBV6-5 to TRBJ1-1; 7 bases match TRBD1. The ends lost 6 bases at V and 6 bases at J; junction bases unmatched: 16. CDR1 MNHEY and CDR2 SVGAGI come from the germline V gene. CDR3 length equals 16 residues.

There are a few counts of this clonotype. DNA for the CDR3: TGTGCCAGCAGCCAAGATCGGCAGGCCCTTTTTTACGAGCAGTACTTC. It specifies CASSQDRQALFYEQYF. The chain joins TRBV3-1 to TRBJ2-7; D gene uncertain. V lost 0 bases and J lost 4, with 16 bases in between. The CDR3 is 16 residues long. Per germline, CDR1 LGHDT and CDR2 YNNKEL (reference sequence).

This clonotype showed up just a few times. The J gene is TRBJ2-1, the V gene TRBV7-2; no clear D gene. CDR1 is SGHTA, CDR2 FQGNSA, per germline. CDR3 length equals 15 residues. Trimming left V 3 bases short and J 0 bases short, with 9 bases between. Here the CDR3 reads CASSLPRHSYNEQFF. In nucleotides, the CDR3 is TGTGCCAGCAGCTTGCCCCGACACTCCTACAATGAGCAGTTCTTC.

V is TRBV7-9 and J is TRBJ1-2; D is undetermined. This CDR3 is built from 13 residues. The germline V gene encodes CDR1 SEHNR and CDR2 FQNEAQ (reference sequence). V lost 3 bases and J 4 bases, leaving 9 bases between the germline ends. CDR3 bases: TGTGCCAGCAGCTTGTGGGTCGGCTATGGCTACACCTTC. Translating it yields CASSLWVGYGYTF.

This chain connects TRBV7-2 to TRBJ2-7, with TRBD2 matching 9 bases. V gave up 5 bases and J gave up 1 base; unmatched junction bases: 6. This CDR3 has 15 amino acids. Germline V lookup: CDR1 SGHTA, CDR2 FQGNSA. The CDR3 DNA sequence: TGTGCCAGCAGCGGAGCGGGGGGCAGGTCCTACGAGCAGTACTTC. Its protein product is CASSGAGGRSYEQYF. Full variable domain (outside the CDR3, taken from reference TRBV7-2 and TRBJ2-7): GAGVSQSPSNKVTEKGKDVELRCDPISGHTALYWYRQSLGQGLEFLIYFQGNSAPDKSGLPSDRFSAERTGGSVSTLTIQRTQQEDSAVYLCASSGAGGRSYEQYFGPGTRLTVT.

This clonotype was seen a handful of times. The chain carries TRBV5-6 and TRBJ2-2, with no clear D. The CDR3 runs to 16 residues. The V end lost 0 bases, the J end lost 0 bases, and 9 bases lay between the germline ends. The germline gives CDR1 SGHDT, CDR2 YYEEEE. The CDR3 DNA sequence: TGTGCCAGCAGCTTGGGGTACGGAGCGAACACCGGGGAGCTGTTTTTT. This codes for CASSLGYGANTGELFF.

The chain carries TRBV14 and TRBJ2-7, with 9 bases that match TRBD2. This CDR3 spans 16 amino acids. CDR1 is SGHDN and CDR2 is FVKESK in the germline V gene. V dropped 0 bases and J dropped 3; count of bases not matched to a gene: 6. CDR3 amino acids: CASSQEKRGERYEQYV. CDR3 coding DNA: TGTGCCAGCAGCCAAGAGAAGCGGGGGGAACGCTACGAGCAGTACGTC.

The chain couples TRBV10-1 to TRBJ2-2, with D unclear. The germline V gene encodes CDR1 WNHNN and CDR2 SYGVQD (reference sequence). This CDR3 has 14 amino acids. Trimming cost V 6 bases and J 4 bases, with 12 bases left between them. CDR3 in DNA: TGCGCCAGCAGAAGGGTGTTGGGCACCGGGGAGCTGTTTTTT. It codes for CASRRVLGTGELFF.

The rearrangement uses TRBV7-2 and TRBJ2-1; possibly TRBD1 for D (5 bases). Per germline, CDR1 SGHTA and CDR2 FQGNSA. Trimming removed 1 base at V and 2 bases at J, with 15 bases between. This CDR3 region has 17 residues. This chain's CDR3 is CASSLVFGDSPYNEQFF. Written as DNA, the CDR3 is TGTGCCAGCAGCTTAGTTTTCGGAGACAGCCCCTACAATGAGCAGTTCTTC. The variable domain in full, with the rest retrieved from reference TRBV7-2 and TRBJ2-1, is GAGVSQSPSNKVTEKGKDVELRCDPISGHTALYWYRQSLGQGLEFLIYFQGNSAPDKSGLPSDRFSAERTGGSVSTLTIQRTQQEDSAVYLCASSLVFGDSPYNEQFFGPGTRLTVL.

The chain combines TRBV4-1 with TRBJ2-7; D unclear. Germline lookup yields CDR1 MGHRA and CDR2 YSYEKL. Trimming left V 0 bases short and J 4 bases short, with 19 bases between. The CDR3 spans 17 residues. CDR3 loop: CASSQDLAREVGYEQYF. In DNA form, the CDR3 reads TGCGCCAGCAGCCAAGATCTTGCCAGAGAGGTAGGGTACGAGCAGTACTTC.

The chain couples TRBV20-1 to TRBJ1-5; D not resolved. CDR1 is DFQATT and CDR2 is SNEGSKA in the germline V gene (reference sequence). The CDR3 length is 13 residues. Between the trimmed V and J ends, which lost 3 bases and 3 bases, there was a span of 9 bases. CDR3 in DNA: TGCAGTGCTAGTTCGGGGTCCAATCAGCCCCAGCATTTT. It is translated as CSASSGSNQPQHF.

This clonotype came up many times. The J gene is TRBJ2-7, the V gene TRBV7-9; 7 nucleotides align to TRBD2. This CDR3 contains 14 residues. Germline V gene lookup returns CDR1 SEHNR and CDR2 FQNEAQ (reference sequence). The J segment lost 2 bases and the V segment lost 1 base, leaving 2 bases of the junction unmatched. CDR3 sequence reads: CASSLDGLAYEQYF. In nucleotides, the CDR3 is TGTGCCAGCAGCTTAGATGGACTAGCCTACGAGCAGTACTTC.

The chain couples TRBV20-1 to TRBJ2-1; 11 bases match TRBD2. The CDR3 runs to 14 residues. Germline trimming cut 6 bases from V and 5 bases from J; bases unmatched to any gene: 6. From germline, CDR1 is DFQATT and CDR2 SNEGSKA (reference sequence). The CDR3 nucleotides are TGCAGTGCGCCGCTAGCGGGAGGAGACAATGAGCAGTTCTTC. Residues: CSAPLAGGDNEQFF.

This chain links TRBV29-1 with TRBJ1-2, with a tentative D call TRBD1 (5 bases). V dropped 4 bases and J dropped 7 bases, with 10 bases sitting between them. Germline V gives CDR1 SQVTM, CDR2 ANQGSEA. The CDR3 is 11 amino acids. The DNA for the CDR3 is TGCAGCGTTGCCAGGGACGCTGGCTACACCTTC. Amino acid sequence: CSVARDAGYTF.

V gene TRBV4-3 combines with J gene TRBJ1-6, with 7 bases lining up with TRBD1. This CDR3 is built from 15 residues. From germline, CDR1 is LGHNA and CDR2 YSLEER. With V trimmed by 5 bases and J by 8 bases, 9 bases remained unmatched. CDR3 loop: CASSYNYRGDSPLHF. The CDR3 DNA reads TGCGCCAGCAGCTACAATTACAGGGGCGATTCACCCCTCCACTTT.

This clonotype was seen a single time. V is TRBV20-1 and J is TRBJ2-7, with D possibly being TRBD2 (5 bases). V lost 4 bases to trimming and J lost 1 base, with 14 bases between them. The CDR3 runs to 14 residues. The germline CDR1 and CDR2 sequences are DFQATT and SNEGSKA (reference sequence). The CDR3: CSATLPSPSYEQYF. Here the CDR3 DNA reads TGCAGTGCTACCCTCCCTAGCCCATCCTACGAGCAGTACTTC.

The V call is TRBV4-1, the J call TRBJ1-4, with D hard to call. The germline V and J ends were trimmed by 2 bases and 8 bases, with 15 bases remaining between them. Per the germline V gene, CDR1 is MGHRA and CDR2 is YSYEKL. The CDR3 length is 15 residues. CDR3 DNA sequence: TGCGCCAGCAGCCAACTACCCGGGGTCCGGGAAAAACTGTTTTTT. Its protein is CASSQLPGVREKLFF.

The chain combines TRBV2 with TRBJ2-5; no reliable D call. The CDR3 extends over 13 amino acids. CDR1 and CDR2 from the germline V gene are SNHLY and FYNNEI. Trimming shortened V by 4 bases and J by 5 bases, and 11 bases separated the two germline ends. The CDR3 DNA reads as TGTGCCAGCAGTGTTTGGGCGACTGAGACCCAGTACTTC. This gives the protein CASSVWATETQYF. Variable domain in full (rest from reference TRBV2 and TRBJ2-5): EPEVTQTPSHQVTQMGQEVILRCVPISNHLYFYWYRQILGQKVEFLVSFYNNEISEKSEIFDDQFSVERPDGSNFTLKIRSTKLEDSAMYFCASSVWATETQYFGPGTRLLVL.

In this sample, this clonotype turned up a few times. The genes are TRBV20-1 and TRBJ2-5; no clear D. CDR1 is DFQATT and CDR2 is SNEGSKA in the germline V gene (reference sequence). V was shortened by 2 bases and J by 4 bases, with 11 bases between the two germline ends. CDR3 length: 13 residues. DNA of the CDR3: TGCAGTGCTAGATGGGCAGGTGGAGAGACCCAGTACTTC. Amino acids: CSARWAGGETQYF.

This clonotype was seen a few times. The chain carries TRBV3-1 and TRBJ2-5; 7 bases fit TRBD1. CDR3 length: 15 amino acids. V dropped 4 bases and J dropped 6; count of bases not matched to a gene: 11. CDR1 and CDR2 from the germline V gene are LGHDT and YNNKEL (reference sequence). The CDR3 DNA sequence: TGTGCCAGCAGCCCCAGACAGGGTTATACGAAGACCCAGTACTTC. Protein product: CASSPRQGYTKTQYF.

This clonotype was detected a few times. The chain combines TRBV4-1 with TRBJ2-7; D assignment may be TRBD1 or TRBD2 (6 bases each). The CDR3 consists of 15 residues. CDR1 MGHRA and CDR2 YSYEKL come from the germline V gene. Trimming took off 4 bases at V and 1 base at J, with 14 bases between the two ends. The CDR3 DNA reads TGCGCCAGCAGCCCTGGGGGCGGGGTGTCCTACGAGCAGTACTTC. Protein sequence: CASSPGGGVSYEQYF.

The chain joins TRBV7-2 to TRBJ2-1; 7 bases are a match to TRBD2. The CDR3 runs 15 residues. Unmatched junction bases numbered 5, after V lost 1 base and J lost 5 bases. Germline CDR1 reads SGHTA; CDR2 reads FQGNSA. The CDR3 protein is CASSLGTRTHNEQFF. The CDR3 nucleotides are TGTGCCAGCAGCTTAGGGACTAGAACCCACAATGAGCAGTTCTTC.

V usage is TRBV5-1 and J usage is TRBJ1-1; no clear D. CDR3 size: 15 residues. Germline V gene lookup returns CDR1 SGHRS and CDR2 YFSETQ. Trimming stripped 0 bases from V and 4 bases from J, with 13 bases between. CDR3 nucleotide sequence: TGCGCCAGCAGCTTGGCACAGACAATCGGCACTGAAGCTTTCTTT. It yields the protein CASSLAQTIGTEAFF.

This sequence joins TRBV3-1 and TRBJ2-6; no reliable D call. With 5 bases removed from V and 0 bases from J, the gap between germline ends came to 5 bases. The CDR3 has 14 residues. The germline V gene has CDR1 LGHDT and CDR2 YNNKEL (reference sequence). The chain's CDR3 is CASSMVSGANVLTF. CDR3 coding DNA: TGTGCCAGCAGCATGGTCTCTGGGGCCAACGTCCTGACTTTC.

The chain has TRBV4-1 and TRBJ2-3, with 13 bases identical to TRBD2. This CDR3 has 21 residues. V was pared by 1 base and J by 0 bases, with 13 bases of the junction left unmatched. Germline V gene sequence: CDR1 MGHRA, CDR2 YSYEKL. Here the CDR3 reads CASSQVGNGLAGDSSTDTQYF. The CDR3 nucleotides are TGCGCCAGCAGCCAAGTGGGGAACGGACTAGCGGGGGACAGTAGCACAGATACGCAGTATTTT.

CDR3 amino acids: CASSLAARANTGELFF. Here the CDR3 DNA reads TGCGCCAGCAGCTTGGCCGCGCGGGCGAACACCGGGGAGCTGTTTTTT. The chain is built from TRBV5-1 and TRBJ2-2; D might be TRBD2 (5 bases). This CDR3 has 16 amino acids. V gave up 0 bases and J gave up 0 bases, with 9 bases separating them. Germline lookup yields CDR1 SGHRS and CDR2 YFSETQ.

J is TRBJ2-4 and V is TRBV4-2, with TRBD2 matching over 8 bases. V dropped 6 bases and J dropped 7; count of bases not matched to a gene: 11. Germline CDR1 reads LGHNA; CDR2 reads YNFKEQ. CDR3 length: 15 amino acids. The CDR3 DNA reads as TGTGCCAGCAGGAGCGACGGGGGGGCGGGGAACATTCAGTACTTC. Protein product: CASRSDGGAGNIQYF.

This clonotype was seen more than once but under ten times. The J gene is TRBJ2-3, the V gene TRBV5-1; tentative D call: TRBD1 (6 bases). The CDR3 runs to 14 residues. CDR1 SGHRS and CDR2 YFSETQ come from the germline V gene. Trimming pared 0 bases from V and 6 bases from J, leaving 11 bases between. In DNA, the CDR3 is TGCGCCAGCAGCTTGGGCGGAGACAGGGATACGCAGTATTTT. This sequence encodes CASSLGGDRDTQYF.

This clonotype was seen only a few times. The chain joins TRBV4-3 to TRBJ2-7; no definite D call. This CDR3 region has 14 residues. Looked up from germline, CDR1 is LGHNA and CDR2 is YSLEER. Trimming pared 1 base from V and 1 base from J, leaving 8 bases between. The CDR3 bases are TGCGCCAGCAGCCAAGGGTTAGGGTCCTACGAGCAGTACTTC. It encodes CASSQGLGSYEQYF.

The V gene is TRBV27, the J gene TRBJ1-2; D unresolved. The CDR3 sequence is 12 residues long. CDR1 is MNHEY, CDR2 SMNVEV, per germline (reference sequence). With 7 bases removed from V and 6 bases from J, the gap between germline ends came to 12 bases. The CDR3 DNA follows: TGTGCCAGCACAAGGGAGGGTCATGGCTACACCTTC. Translating gives CASTREGHGYTF.

The gene calls are TRBV20-1 and TRBJ2-7; TRBD1 might be the D (6 bases). Germline V gives CDR1 DFQATT, CDR2 SNEGSKA (reference sequence). Between the trimmed V and J ends, which lost 0 bases and 6 bases, there was a span of 18 bases. The CDR3 loop spans 15 amino acids. CDR3 sequence (DNA): TGCAGTGCTAGAGATAGGGCAGGGGCGCAGATCGAGCAGTACTTC. Residues: CSARDRAGAQIEQYF.

This clonotype was detected only a few times. For the CDR3, the DNA is TGTGCCAGCAGCTTGAATAGCGGGGGAGGAGAGACCCAGTACTTC. It encodes CASSLNSGGGETQYF. J is TRBJ2-5 and V is TRBV11-2; 9 bases agree with TRBD2. Germline V CDR1 and CDR2: SGHAT, FQNNGV. J lost 4 bases, V lost 3 bases, and 6 bases had no gene match. The CDR3 length is 15 residues.